This T cell receptor (beta chain) was documented in a study of T cells in Graves' hyperthyroidism and ophthalmopathy. The study's findings and limits: The authors' 13 V-J model separated ophthalmopathy from stable hyperthyroidism.

This clonotype was counted many times. Its specificity is unknown. It was uncontrolled infection, other autoimmune disease, pregnancy or lactation that excluded patients. The V gene's germline CDR1 is MNHEY and CDR2 SVGEGT. The CDR3 covers 15 residues. J gave up 2 bases and V 6 bases, and 7 bases lay outside the gene matches. Researchers took RNA transcripts and amplified the TCR beta CDR3 regions from them. A set of HTBI primers served as the primers for a first-round RT-PCR of the TCR CDR3. TCRdb used MiXCR to reprocess the multiplex PCR reads, holding one entry per CDR3 protein. The sample lists about 400,000 distinct CDR3 sequences; around 15% were seen once.

The receptor's source is a young man with Graves' ophthalmopathy. Sequencing input: blood. V is TRBV6-2 or TRBV6-3 and J is TRBJ2-1; 7 bases are a match to TRBD2. CDR3 DNA sequence: TGTGCCAGCAGCTCTAGCGGTCCTACCTACAATGAGCAGTTCTTC. It yields the protein CASSSSGPTYNEQFF.